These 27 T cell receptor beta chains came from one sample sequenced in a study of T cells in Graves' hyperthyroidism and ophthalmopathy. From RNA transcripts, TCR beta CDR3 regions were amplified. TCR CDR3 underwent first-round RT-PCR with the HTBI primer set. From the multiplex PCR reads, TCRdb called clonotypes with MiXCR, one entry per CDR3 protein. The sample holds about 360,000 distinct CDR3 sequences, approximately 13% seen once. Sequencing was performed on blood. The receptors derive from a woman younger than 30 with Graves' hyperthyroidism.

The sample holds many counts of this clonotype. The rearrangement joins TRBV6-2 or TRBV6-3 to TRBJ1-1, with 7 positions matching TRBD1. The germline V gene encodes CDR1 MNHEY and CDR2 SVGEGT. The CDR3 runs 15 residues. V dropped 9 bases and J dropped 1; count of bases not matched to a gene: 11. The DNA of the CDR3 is TGTGCCAGTCTTTCGGGACAGCCGCAGAACACTGAAGCTTTCTTT. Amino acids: CASLSGQPQNTEAFF.

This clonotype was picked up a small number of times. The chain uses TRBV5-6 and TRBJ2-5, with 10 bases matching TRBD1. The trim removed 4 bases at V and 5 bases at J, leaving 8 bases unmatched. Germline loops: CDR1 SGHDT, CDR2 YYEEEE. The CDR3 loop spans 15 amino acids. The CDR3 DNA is TGTGCCAGCAGCCTCCCGGGACAGGGGTCGGAGACCCAGTACTTC. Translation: CASSLPGQGSETQYF.

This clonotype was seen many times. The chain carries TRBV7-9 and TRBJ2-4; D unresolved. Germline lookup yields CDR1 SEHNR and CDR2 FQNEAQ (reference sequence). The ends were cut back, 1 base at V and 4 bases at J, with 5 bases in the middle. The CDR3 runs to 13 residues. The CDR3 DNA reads TGTGCCAGCAGCTTAGACCCTAAAAACATTCAGTACTTC. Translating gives CASSLDPKNIQYF. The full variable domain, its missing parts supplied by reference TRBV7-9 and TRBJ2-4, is DTGVSQNPRHKITKRGQNVTFRCDPISEHNRLYWYRQTLGQGPEFLTYFQNEAQLEKSRLLSDRFSAERPKGSFSTLEIQRTEQGDSAMYLCASSLDPKNIQYFGAGTRLSVL.

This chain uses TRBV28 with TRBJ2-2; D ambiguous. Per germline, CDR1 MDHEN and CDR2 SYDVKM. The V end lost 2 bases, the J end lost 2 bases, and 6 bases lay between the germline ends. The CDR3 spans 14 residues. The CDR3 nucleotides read TGTGCCAGCAGTTTACCAGACAACACCGGGGAGCTGTTTTTT. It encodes CASSLPDNTGELFF. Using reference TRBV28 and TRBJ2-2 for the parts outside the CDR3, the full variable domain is DVKVTQSSRYLVKRTGEKVFLECVQDMDHENMFWYRQDPGLGLRLIYFSYDVKMKEKGDIPEGYSVSREKKERFSLILESASTNQTSMYLCASSLPDNTGELFFGEGSRLTVL.

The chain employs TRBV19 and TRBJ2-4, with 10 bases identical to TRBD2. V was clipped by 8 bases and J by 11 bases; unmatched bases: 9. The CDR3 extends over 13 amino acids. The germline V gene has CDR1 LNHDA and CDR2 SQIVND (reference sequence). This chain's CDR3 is CASGPLAGVVQYF. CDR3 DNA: TGTGCCAGTGGGCCGCTAGCGGGAGTCGTTCAGTACTTC. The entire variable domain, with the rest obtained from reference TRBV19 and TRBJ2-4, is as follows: DGGITQSPKYLFRKEGQNVTLSCEQNLNHDAMYWYRQDPGQGLRLIYYSQIVNDFQKGDIAEGYSVSREKKESFPLTVTSAQKNPTAFYLCASGPLAGVVQYFGAGTRLSVL.

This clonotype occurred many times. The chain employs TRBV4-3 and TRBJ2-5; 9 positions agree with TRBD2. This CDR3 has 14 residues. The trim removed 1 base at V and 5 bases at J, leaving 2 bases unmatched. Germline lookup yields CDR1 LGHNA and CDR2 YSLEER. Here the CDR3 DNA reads TGCGCCAGCAGCCAAGTGGCGGGAGGGGAGACCCAGTACTTC. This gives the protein CASSQVAGGETQYF.

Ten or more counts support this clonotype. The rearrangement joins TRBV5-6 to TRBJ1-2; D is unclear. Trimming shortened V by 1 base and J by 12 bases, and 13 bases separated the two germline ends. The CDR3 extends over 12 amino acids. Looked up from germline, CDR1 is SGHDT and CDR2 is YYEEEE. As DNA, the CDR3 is TGTGCCAGCAGCTTGAATGGAGCATTCGACACCTTC. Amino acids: CASSLNGAFDTF.

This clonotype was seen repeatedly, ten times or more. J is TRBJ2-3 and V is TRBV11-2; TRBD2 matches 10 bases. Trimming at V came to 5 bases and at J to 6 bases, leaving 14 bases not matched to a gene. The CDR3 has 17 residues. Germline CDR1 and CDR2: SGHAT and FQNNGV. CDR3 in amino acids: CASSPGDSGGPRDTQYF. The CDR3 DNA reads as TGTGCCAGCAGCCCCGGGGATAGCGGGGGGCCGAGGGATACGCAGTATTTT.

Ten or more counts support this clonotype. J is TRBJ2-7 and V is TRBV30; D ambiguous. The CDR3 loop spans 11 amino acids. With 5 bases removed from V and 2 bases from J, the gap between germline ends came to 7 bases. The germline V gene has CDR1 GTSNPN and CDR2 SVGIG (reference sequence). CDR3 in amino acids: CAWHSAYEQYF. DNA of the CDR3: TGTGCCTGGCACAGTGCCTACGAGCAGTACTTC.

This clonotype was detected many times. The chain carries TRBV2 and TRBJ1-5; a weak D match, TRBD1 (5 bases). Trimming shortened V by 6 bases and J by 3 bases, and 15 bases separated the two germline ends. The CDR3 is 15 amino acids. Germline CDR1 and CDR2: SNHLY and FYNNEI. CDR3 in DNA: TGTGCCAGCAGCCCGAGGGACGGTTACAATCAGCCCCAGCATTTT. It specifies CASSPRDGYNQPQHF.

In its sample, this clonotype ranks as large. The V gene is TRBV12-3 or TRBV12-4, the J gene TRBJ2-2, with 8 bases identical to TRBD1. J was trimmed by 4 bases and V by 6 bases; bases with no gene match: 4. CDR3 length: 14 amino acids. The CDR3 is CASSLTGGTGELFF. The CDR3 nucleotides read TGTGCCAGCAGCCTTACAGGGGGCACCGGGGAGCTGTTTTTT.

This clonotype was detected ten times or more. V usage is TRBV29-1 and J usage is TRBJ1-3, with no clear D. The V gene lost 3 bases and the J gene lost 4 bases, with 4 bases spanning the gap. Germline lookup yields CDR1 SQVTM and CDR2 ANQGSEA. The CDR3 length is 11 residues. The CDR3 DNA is TGCAGCGTTGACTGGGGAAACACCATATATTTT. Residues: CSVDWGNTIYF. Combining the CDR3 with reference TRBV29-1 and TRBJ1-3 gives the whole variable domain SAVISQKPSRDICQRGTSLTIQCQVDSQVTMMFWYRQQPGQSLTLIATANQGSEATYESGFVIDKFPISRPNLTFSTLTVSNMSPEDSSIYLCSVDWGNTIYFGEGSWLTVV.

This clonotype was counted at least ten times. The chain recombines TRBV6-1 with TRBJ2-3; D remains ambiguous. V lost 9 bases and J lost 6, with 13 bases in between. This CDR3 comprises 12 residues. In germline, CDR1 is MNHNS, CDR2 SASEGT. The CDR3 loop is CASRTPGDTQYF. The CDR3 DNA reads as TGTGCCAGTAGGACCCCCGGGGATACGCAGTATTTT.

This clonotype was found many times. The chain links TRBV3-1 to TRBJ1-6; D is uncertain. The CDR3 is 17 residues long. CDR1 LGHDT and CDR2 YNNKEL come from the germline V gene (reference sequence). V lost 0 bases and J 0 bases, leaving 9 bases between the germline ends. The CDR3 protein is CASSQEWSSSYNSPLHF. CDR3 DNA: TGTGCCAGCAGCCAAGAGTGGTCTAGCTCCTATAATTCACCCCTCCACTTT.

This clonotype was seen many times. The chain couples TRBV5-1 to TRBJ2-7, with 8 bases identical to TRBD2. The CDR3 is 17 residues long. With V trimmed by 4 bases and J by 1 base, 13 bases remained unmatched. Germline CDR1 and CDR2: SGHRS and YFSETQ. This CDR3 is CASSPGTLGGRSYEQYF. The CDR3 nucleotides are TGCGCCAGCAGCCCGGGGACGCTCGGCGGGAGGTCCTACGAGCAGTACTTC.

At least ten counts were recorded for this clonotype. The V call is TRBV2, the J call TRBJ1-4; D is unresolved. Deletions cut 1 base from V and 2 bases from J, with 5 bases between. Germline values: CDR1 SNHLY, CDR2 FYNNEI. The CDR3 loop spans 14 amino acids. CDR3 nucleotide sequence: TGTGCCAGCAGTGAAGAGGGCACTAATGAAAAACTGTTTTTT. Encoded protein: CASSEEGTNEKLFF.

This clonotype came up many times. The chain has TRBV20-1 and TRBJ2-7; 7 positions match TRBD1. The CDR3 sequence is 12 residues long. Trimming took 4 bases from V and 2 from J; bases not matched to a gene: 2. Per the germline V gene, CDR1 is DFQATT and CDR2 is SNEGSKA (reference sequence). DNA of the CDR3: TGCAGTGCTACTGACAGGGCCTACGAGCAGTACTTC. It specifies CSATDRAYEQYF.

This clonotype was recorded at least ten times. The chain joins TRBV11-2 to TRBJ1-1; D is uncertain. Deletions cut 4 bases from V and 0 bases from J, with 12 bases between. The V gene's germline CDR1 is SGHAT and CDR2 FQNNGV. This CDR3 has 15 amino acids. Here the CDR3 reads CASSSRHLMNTEAFF. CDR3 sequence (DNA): TGTGCCAGCAGCTCAAGACATTTAATGAACACTGAAGCTTTCTTT.

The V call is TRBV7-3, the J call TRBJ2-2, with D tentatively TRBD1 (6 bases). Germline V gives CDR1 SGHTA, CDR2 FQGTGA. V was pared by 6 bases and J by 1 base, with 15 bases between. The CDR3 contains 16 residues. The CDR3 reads CASSLIPGQNTGELFF. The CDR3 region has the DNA TGTGCCAGCAGTTTGATCCCGGGACAGAACACCGGGGAGCTGTTTTTT.

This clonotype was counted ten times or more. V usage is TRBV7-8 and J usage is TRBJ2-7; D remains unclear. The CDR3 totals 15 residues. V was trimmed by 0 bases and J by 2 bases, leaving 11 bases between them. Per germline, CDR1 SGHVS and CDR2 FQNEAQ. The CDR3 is CASSLARNRPYEQYF. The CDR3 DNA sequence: TGTGCCAGCAGCTTAGCCAGGAACAGACCCTACGAGCAGTACTTC.

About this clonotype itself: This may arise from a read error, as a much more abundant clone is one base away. CDR3 sequence reads: CASSLAGPNEQYF. CDR3 DNA: TGCGCCAGCAGCTTGGCAGGCCCCAACGAGCAGTACTTC. V usage is TRBV5-1 and J usage is TRBJ2-7, with D unclear. Germline V gene sequence: CDR1 SGHRS, CDR2 YFSETQ. The CDR3 loop spans 13 amino acids. V shed 0 bases and J shed 5 bases, with 9 bases lying between them.

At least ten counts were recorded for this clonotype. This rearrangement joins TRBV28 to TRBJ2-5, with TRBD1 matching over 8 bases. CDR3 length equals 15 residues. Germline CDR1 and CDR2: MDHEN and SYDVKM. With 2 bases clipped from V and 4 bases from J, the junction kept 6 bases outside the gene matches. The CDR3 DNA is TGTGCCAGCAGTTTAGGGACAGGATTGGCAGAGACCCAGTACTTC. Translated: CASSLGTGLAETQYF.

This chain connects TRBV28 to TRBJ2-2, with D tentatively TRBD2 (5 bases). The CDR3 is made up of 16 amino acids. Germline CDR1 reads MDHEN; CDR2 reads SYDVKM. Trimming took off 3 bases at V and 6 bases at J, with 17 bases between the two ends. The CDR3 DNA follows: TGTGCCAGCAGTTTGAGGTTGTCTAGCATAGCCGGGGAGCTGTTTTTT. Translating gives CASSLRLSSIAGELFF.

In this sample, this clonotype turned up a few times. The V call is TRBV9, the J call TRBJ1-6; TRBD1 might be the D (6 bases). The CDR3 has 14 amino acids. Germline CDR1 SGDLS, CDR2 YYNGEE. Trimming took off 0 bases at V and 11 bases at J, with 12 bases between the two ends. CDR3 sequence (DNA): TGTGCCAGCAGCGTAGCCCCAGGGGAGCCACCCCTCCACTTT. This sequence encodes CASSVAPGEPPLHF.

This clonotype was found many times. This chain's CDR3 is CASSFQPLQETQYF. In DNA, the CDR3 is TGTGCCAGCAGCTTCCAGCCCCTACAAGAGACCCAGTACTTC. The V gene is TRBV14, the J gene TRBJ2-5, with no clear D. Germline CDR1 reads SGHDN; CDR2 reads FVKESK. The CDR3 covers 14 residues. V was clipped by 5 bases and J by 2 bases, with 12 bases between them.

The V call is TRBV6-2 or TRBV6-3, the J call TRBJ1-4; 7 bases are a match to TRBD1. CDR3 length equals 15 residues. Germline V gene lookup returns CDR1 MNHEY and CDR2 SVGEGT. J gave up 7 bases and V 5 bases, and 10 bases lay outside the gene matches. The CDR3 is CASSPPQGIGEKLFF. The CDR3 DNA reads TGTGCCAGCAGTCCGCCACAGGGGATCGGTGAAAAACTGTTTTTT.

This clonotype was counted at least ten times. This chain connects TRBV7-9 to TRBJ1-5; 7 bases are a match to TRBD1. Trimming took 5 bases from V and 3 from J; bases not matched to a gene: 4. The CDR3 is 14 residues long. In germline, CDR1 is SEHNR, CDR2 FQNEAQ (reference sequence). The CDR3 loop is CASSRTGSNQPQHF. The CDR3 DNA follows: TGTGCCAGCAGCAGGACAGGCTCCAATCAGCCCCAGCATTTT.